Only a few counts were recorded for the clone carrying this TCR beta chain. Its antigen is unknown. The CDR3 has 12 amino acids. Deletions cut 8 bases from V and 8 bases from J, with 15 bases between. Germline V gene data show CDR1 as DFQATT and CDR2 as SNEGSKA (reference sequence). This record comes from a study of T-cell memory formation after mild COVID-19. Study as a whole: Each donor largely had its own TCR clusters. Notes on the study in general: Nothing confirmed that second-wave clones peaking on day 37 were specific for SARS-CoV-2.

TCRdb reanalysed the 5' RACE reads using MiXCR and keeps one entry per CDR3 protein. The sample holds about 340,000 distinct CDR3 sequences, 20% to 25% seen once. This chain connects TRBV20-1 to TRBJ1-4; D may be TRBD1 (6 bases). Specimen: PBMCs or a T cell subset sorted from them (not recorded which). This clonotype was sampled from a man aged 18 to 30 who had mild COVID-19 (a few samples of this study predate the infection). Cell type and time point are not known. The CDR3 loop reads CSPSQGDEKLFF. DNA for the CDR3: TGCAGTCCATCACAGGGTGACGAAAAACTGTTTTTT.